A single sample is the source of the 22 T cell receptor beta chains below, sequenced in a study of graft-versus-host responses after intestinal transplantation. Processing released intraepithelial and lamina propria lymphocytes from the graft tissue. Measured with immunoSEQ multiplex PCR; TCRdb has only the in-frame clones, and not every one. The table shows around 5,000 clones, with less than 70% occurring only once. The sequencing used ileum tissue, collected around 290 days after intestinal transplant. The receptors shown here come from a human patient who received an intestinal transplant, so some T cells may come from the graft donor.

The rearrangement links TRBV9 to TRBJ1-4, with D perhaps TRBD1 (6 bases). The V end lost 0 bases, the J end lost 4 bases, and 13 bases lay between the germline ends. CDR1 and CDR2 (germline): SGDLS, YYNGEE. The CDR3 consists of 16 residues. The CDR3 DNA reads as TGTGCCAGCAGCGTAGACTGGCAGGGGTTTAATGAAAAACTGTTTTTT. It yields the protein CASSVDWQGFNEKLFF.

The rearrangement links TRBV7-9 to TRBJ2-1; 7 positions match TRBD2. The trim removed 5 bases at V and 8 bases at J, leaving 6 bases unmatched. Germline CDR1 is SEHNR and CDR2 is FQNEAQ (reference sequence). The CDR3 spans 13 residues. The CDR3 protein is CASSLTSWHEQFF. CDR3 in DNA: TGTGCCAGCAGCCTGACTAGCTGGCATGAGCAGTTCTTC.

The chain has TRBV30 and TRBJ2-1, with D perhaps matching TRBD2 (6 bases). CDR1 and CDR2 (germline): GTSNPN, SVGIG (reference sequence). CDR3 size: 11 residues. V lost 3 bases and J lost 9, with 9 bases in between. CDR3 nucleotide sequence: TGTGCCTGGAGACTAGCAAGTGAGCAGTTCTTC. It yields the protein CAWRLASEQFF. Together with reference TRBV30 and TRBJ2-1, the CDR3 gives the full variable domain: SQTIHQWPATLVQPVGSPLSLECTVEGTSNPNLYWYRQAAGRGLQLLFYSVGIGQISSEVPQNLSASRPQDRQFILSSKKLLLSDSGFYLCAWRLASEQFFGPGTRLTVL.

The chain has TRBV28 and TRBJ2-3; D gene ambiguous. The CDR3 has 15 residues. Per germline, CDR1 MDHEN and CDR2 SYDVKM. Trimming shortened V by 5 bases and J by 2 bases, and 14 bases separated the two germline ends. This CDR3 reads CASSPSSPTTDTQYF. The CDR3 DNA follows: TGTGCCAGCAGTCCATCCAGCCCAACCACAGATACGCAGTATTTT.

This chain's CDR3 is CASSYSGTGAYEQYF. CDR3 bases: TGTGCCAGCAGCTACTCCGGGACAGGGGCTTACGAGCAGTACTTC. The chain has TRBV7-2 and TRBJ2-7, with 10 bases identical to TRBD1. V lost 4 bases, J lost 4 bases, and 7 bases stayed unmatched. CDR3 length equals 15 residues. CDR1 is SGHTA and CDR2 is FQGNSA in the germline V gene.

The V call is TRBV4-2, the J call TRBJ2-1, with 8 bases lining up with TRBD2. Germline CDR1 reads LGHNA; CDR2 reads YNFKEQ. CDR3 length: 13 amino acids. V was pared by 1 base and J by 10 bases, with 3 bases of the junction left unmatched. This CDR3 reads CASSQAGREEQFF. Here the CDR3 DNA reads TGTGCCAGCAGCCAAGCCGGGAGGGAAGAGCAGTTCTTC.

CDR3 amino acids: CASGVGGSPLHF. As DNA, the CDR3 is TGTGCCAGCGGGGTGGGGGGTTCACCCCTCCACTTT. The V and J genes are TRBV21-1 and TRBJ1-6. TRBV21-1 is a pseudogene segment. The CDR3 length is 12 residues.

This clone has a single count. V gene TRBV2 combines with J gene TRBJ2-5, with 16 bases identical to TRBD2. Trimming at V came to 4 bases and at J to 5 bases, leaving 4 bases not matched to a gene. Germline V gene sequence: CDR1 SNHLY, CDR2 FYNNEI. There are 16 residues in the CDR3. DNA of the CDR3: TGTGCCAGCAGTGCCGGGACTAGCGGGAGGGGTGAGACCCAGTACTTC. Its protein is CASSAGTSGRGETQYF. Supplemented by reference TRBV2 and TRBJ2-5, the full variable domain reads EPEVTQTPSHQVTQMGQEVILRCVPISNHLYFYWYRQILGQKVEFLVSFYNNEISEKSEIFDDQFSVERPDGSNFTLKIRSTKLEDSAMYFCASSAGTSGRGETQYFGPGTRLLVL.

The chain joins TRBV4-1 to TRBJ2-3; D unresolved. CDR1 and CDR2 (germline): MGHRA, YSYEKL. The CDR3 runs 16 residues. Between the trimmed V and J ends, which lost 1 base and 4 bases, there was a span of 15 bases. CDR3 residues: CASSQGVGPFADTQYF. In DNA form, the CDR3 reads TGCGCCAGCAGCCAAGGGGTCGGGCCTTTTGCAGATACGCAGTATTTT.

This clone was seen just once. This same CDR3 is encoded by further DNA sequences in the sample. The rearrangement uses TRBV30 and TRBJ2-3; D assignment may be TRBD1 or TRBD2 (6 bases each). The V gene lost 3 bases and the J gene lost 6 bases, with 19 bases spanning the gap. This CDR3 contains 15 residues. Germline assignment: CDR1 GTSNPN and CDR2 SVGIG (reference sequence). DNA of the CDR3: TGTGCCTGGAGCCCCCTCGGTGGGGGGCGGGATACGCAGTATTTT. The encoded protein is CAWSPLGGGRDTQYF.

This chain connects TRBV11-2 to TRBJ2-1; unclear D gene. Germline V gene lookup returns CDR1 SGHAT and CDR2 FQNNGV. The CDR3 is 16 amino acids. V dropped 3 bases and J dropped 0 bases, with 12 bases sitting between them. CDR3 nucleotide sequence: TGTGCCAGCAGCTTTATTAGTTTCAGCTCCTACAATGAGCAGTTCTTC. It encodes CASSFISFSSYNEQFF.

The chain uses TRBV19 and TRBJ1-5; D is unclear. Per germline, CDR1 LNHDA and CDR2 SQIVND (reference sequence). The CDR3 is made up of 14 amino acids. The ends were cut back, 3 bases at V and 0 bases at J, with 6 bases in the middle. CDR3 nucleotide sequence: TGTGCCAGTAGTATCCTCTATAGCAATCAGCCCCAGCATTTT. Translated: CASSILYSNQPQHF.

The V and J genes are TRBV18 and TRBJ2-1; TRBD2 agrees at 7 bases. Germline CDR1 and CDR2: KGHSH and LQKENI. J was trimmed by 4 bases and V by 2 bases; bases with no gene match: 14. The CDR3 runs to 18 residues. CDR3: CASSPFTIGASGYNEQFF. In DNA form, the CDR3 reads TGTGCCAGCTCACCATTTACTATCGGCGCTAGCGGATACAATGAGCAGTTCTTC.

CDR3 sequence: CASSPAGIYGYTF. DNA of the CDR3: TGTGCCAGCTCACCTGCGGGAATCTATGGCTACACCTTC. The V call is TRBV18, the J call TRBJ1-2; D is uncertain. Trimming pared 3 bases from V and 4 bases from J, leaving 9 bases between. Germline CDR1 and CDR2: KGHSH and LQKENI. The length of the CDR3 is 13 residues.

CDR3 loop: CAWGTGGHGYTF. The CDR3 nucleotides read TGTGCCTGGGGGACAGGGGGGCATGGCTACACCTTC. The chain employs TRBV30 and TRBJ1-2; TRBD1 matches 11 bases. This CDR3 has 12 residues. V lost 5 bases and J lost 6; bases outside the gene matches: 2. Germline CDR1 and CDR2: GTSNPN and SVGIG (reference sequence).

The J gene is TRBJ2-1, the V gene TRBV6-1, with D perhaps being TRBD1 or TRBD2 (5 bases each). Per germline, CDR1 MNHNS and CDR2 SASEGT. This CDR3 region has 12 residues. Trimming removed 6 bases at V and 8 bases at J, with 11 bases between. The CDR3 region is CASRALGDEQFF. The DNA for the CDR3 is TGTGCCAGCAGAGCCCTGGGGGATGAGCAGTTCTTC.

This chain uses TRBV10-3 with TRBJ1-6; D gene ambiguous. This CDR3 has 17 residues. Germline V gene data show CDR1 as ENHRY and CDR2 as SYGVKD. Trimming shortened V by 2 bases and J by 10 bases, and 21 bases separated the two germline ends. CDR3 region: CAISEGNTLGGKSPLHF. Written as DNA, the CDR3 is TGTGCCATCAGTGAGGGCAATACTTTGGGAGGGAAATCACCCCTCCACTTT.

This rearrangement joins TRBV7-3 to TRBJ2-4, with 7 bases identical to TRBD2. Germline assignment: CDR1 SGHTA and CDR2 FQGTGA. The CDR3 is 16 amino acids. Unmatched junction bases numbered 8, after V lost 1 base and J lost 5 bases. The DNA of the CDR3 is TGTGCCAGCAGCTTAAGGGGAGGGCTAGCTGAAAACATTCAGTACTTC. Translation: CASSLRGGLAENIQYF.

Written as DNA, the CDR3 is TGTGCCACCCCGACTAGCGGGATCCTCGATGAGCAGTTCTTC. This gives the protein CATPTSGILDEQFF. This chain joins TRBV7-9 and TRBJ2-1; 11 bases agree with TRBD2. This CDR3 comprises 14 residues. Germline loops: CDR1 SEHNR, CDR2 FQNEAQ (reference sequence). V lost 10 bases, J lost 8 bases, and 10 bases stayed unmatched.

This clone was seen a handful of times. The rearrangement links TRBV27 to TRBJ2-7; TRBD2 matches at 12 bases. CDR3 length: 15 residues. Trimming at V came to 6 bases and at J to 2 bases, leaving 5 bases not matched to a gene. From germline, CDR1 is MNHEY and CDR2 SMNVEV (reference sequence). The CDR3 sequence is CASSLTSGSAYEQYF. DNA of the CDR3: TGTGCCAGCAGCCTGACTAGCGGGAGCGCCTACGAGCAGTACTTC.

The J gene is TRBJ2-7, the V gene TRBV21-1; TRBD1 was called by the table and not checked on the DNA. TRBV21-1 has pseudogene status. The CDR3 consists of 15 residues. In DNA, the CDR3 is TGTGCCAGCAGCAGTACAGTGACGAGAGTCTACGAGCAGTACTTC. Its translation: CASSSTVTRVYEQYF.

The sample holds one count of this clone. The gene calls are TRBV27 and TRBJ2-2; 9 bases fit TRBD1. Trimming took 0 bases from V and 0 from J; bases not matched to a gene: 11. This CDR3 region has 20 residues. Looked up from germline, CDR1 is MNHEY and CDR2 is SMNVEV (reference sequence). This chain's CDR3 is CASSLSTGTGSYANTGELFF. In DNA form, the CDR3 reads TGTGCCAGCAGTTTATCGACTGGGACAGGGAGTTACGCGAACACCGGGGAGCTGTTTTTT.